A selection of T cell receptor beta chains follows, all from one sample in a study of blood T cell repertoires in COVID-19. Here immunoSEQ multiplex PCR was the method, and the copy in TCRdb shows in-frame clones only, minus some. The sample has 300,000 to 450,000 clones, approximately 89% seen once; the top ten hold around 3.9%. Sequencing was carried out using peripheral blood. The receptor set was obtained from a woman aged 60-75 years with COVID-19, enrolled during active disease. Each CDR3 is given with its conserved first and last residue. D genes are given only for firm matches. Clone size is not always given. Where it is, it says once, few, many or a class for expanded clones.

>TRBJ1-3|TRBV11-2|TRBD1|-
CASSLAQRGQAFSGNTIYF
>TRBJ1-5|TRBV29-1|-|-
CSVEDHPDSSNQPQHF
>TRBJ1-1|TRBV6-4|-|-
CASSVEGNTEAFF
>TRBJ1-6|TRBV30|-|-
CAWSVPRGLRGSPLHF
>TRBJ2-1|TRBV7-2|TRBD1|-
CASTEDRRQFF
>TRBJ2-7|TRBV28|TRBD1|-
CASSSNGQGHYEQYF
>TRBJ1-2|TRBV7-9|TRBD1|-
CASSLLLDRSAHTF
>TRBJ1-4|TRBV11-2|-|-
CASSTEATNEKLFF
>TRBJ2-3|TRBV18|-|-
CASSPGPSTDTQYF
>TRBJ1-2|TRBV20-1|TRBD1|-
CSATGGGGYTF
>TRBJ2-7|TRBV6-5|-|-
CASSYSGIQGHEQYF
>TRBJ2-1|TRBV9|TRBD2|-
CASSGGHSGDNEQFF
>TRBJ1-4|TRBV5-4|-|-
CASTAGLQEKLFF
>TRBJ2-7|TRBV7-3|TRBD2|-
CASSLPGASGGDSYEQYF
>TRBJ2-6|TRBV6-5|-|-
CASTDGRTGANVLTF
>TRBJ2-3|TRBV5-5|-|few
CASSLVLNTDTQYF
>TRBJ2-7|TRBV6-5|TRBD1|many
CASKADRNYEQYF
>TRBJ2-7|TRBV3-1/TRBV3-2|-|-
CASSQGRGLSGHEQYF
>TRBJ1-1|TRBV20-1|-|-
CSARVQAEAFF
>TRBJ2-1|TRBV4-2|TRBD2|once
CASSQEAGFRGEQFF
>TRBJ1-2|TRBV10-1|-|-
CASSRPVPRDYGYTF
>TRBJ1-1|TRBV3-1/TRBV3-2|-|-
CASSARGGSEAFF
>TRBJ1-6|TRBV2|-|-
CASRVEGVYNSPLHF
>TRBJ2-3|TRBV5-1|-|-
CASSLVASRLTDTQYF
>TRBJ1-5|TRBV28|-|-
CASTFQGYQPQHF
>TRBJ2-1|TRBV5-1|TRBD2|-
CASSPTSGSSYNEQFF
>TRBJ2-5|TRBV3-1/TRBV3-2|TRBD2|-
CASSSGLAGEGETQYF
>TRBJ2-1|TRBV27|TRBD2|-
CASSSPVSAGGNEQFF
>TRBJ1-1|TRBV2|-|-
CASSVRMVWATNTEAFF
>TRBJ2-1|TRBV5-1|-|-
CASSLESGEYNEQFF
>TRBJ1-5|TRBV5-5|-|-
CASSLEGYGNQPQHF
>TRBJ2-6|TRBV7-3|-|-
CASSPVPLPISRSGANVLTF
>TRBJ1-4|TRBV30|TRBD1|-
CASKPIGQGIEEKLFF
>TRBJ2-2|TRBV11-3|TRBD2|-
CASSYGGGTGELFF
>TRBJ1-1|TRBV28|-|once
CASRFHDRWNTEAFF
>TRBJ1-5|TRBV19|-|-
CASSIWGGGNQPQHF
>TRBJ2-3|TRBV3-1/TRBV3-2|TRBD2|-
CASSPSGGALDTQYF
>TRBJ1-1|TRBV5-1|-|-
CASSLVVASNTEAFF
>TRBJ2-3|TRBV5-1|-|once
CASSLAPEDTQYF
>TRBJ2-2|TRBV5-1|TRBD2|-
CATTELAGGPGELFF
>TRBJ1-3|TRBV6-5|-|-
CASSYSNWRAGNTIYF
>TRBJ2-5|TRBV5-4|TRBD1|-
CASSLERRQGETQYF
>TRBJ1-2|TRBV4-1|TRBD1|once
CASSHPNSGTVVSGYTF
>TRBJ1-3|TRBV3-1/TRBV3-2|-|-
CASSLRQYGNTIYF
>TRBJ2-5|TRBV4-1|TRBD2|-
CASSPQGTTKGLQETQYF
>TRBJ1-1|TRBV12-3/TRBV12-4|-|many
CASSVRQNTEAFF
>TRBJ2-7|TRBV5-6|-|-
CASSLEVRGGKYF
>TRBJ1-4|TRBV23-1|TRBD1|-
CASRGYRGREKLFF
>TRBJ2-1|TRBV2|TRBD2|-
CASSEATSGANEQFF
>TRBJ1-2|TRBV6-6|-|-
CASSPRGEAYGYTF
>TRBJ2-2|TRBV6-6|-|-
CASSSAVSNTGELFF
>TRBJ2-5|TRBV5-1|TRBD2|once
CASSPSPWAGDLDKTQYF
>TRBJ2-1|TRBV27|-|-
CASRGGRRQFF